Detailed here is one T cell receptor (beta chain). The data derive from a study of shared clonotypes between healthy human individuals. TCRdb keeps only in-frame clones here, not all; method: immunoSEQ multiplex PCR. The data hold millions of clones, with about 95% observed a single time. The naive CD8 population came from CD45RO-negative cells selected for CCR7, without terminally differentiated effector memory CD45RA+ cells. CDR1 and CDR2 (germline): PRHDT, FYEKMQ (reference sequence). Trimming removed 5 bases at V and 6 bases at J, with 16 bases between. The CDR3 spans 15 residues. The chain recombines TRBV13 with TRBJ2-2, with D possibly TRBD2 on 6 matching bases. This receptor was taken from a young man in good health. The sample was naive CD8+ T cells sorted from blood. Here the CDR3 DNA reads TGTGCCAGCAGCCGTTACCGGGGAGGTTCCGGGGAGCTGTTTTTT. This codes for CASSRYRGGSGELFF.